The next 25 T cell receptor beta chains were all read from a single sample in a study of blood T cell repertoires in COVID-19. The method was immunoSEQ multiplex PCR; TCRdb's version includes in-frame clones alone and lacks a portion of them. The profile covers about 230,000 clones, with about 88% appearing a single time and around 0.89% taken by the ten largest. Sequencing used peripheral blood. These receptors all stem from a middle-aged man with acute or convalescent COVID-19.

The V gene is TRBV28, the J gene TRBJ1-2; 8 nucleotides match TRBD1. The germline V gene has CDR1 MDHEN and CDR2 SYDVKM. The CDR3 contains 12 residues. V was clipped by 9 bases and J by 5 bases; unmatched bases: 5. CDR3 in amino acids: CASIDRGYGYTF. Here the CDR3 DNA reads TGTGCCAGTATAGACAGGGGTTATGGCTACACCTTC.

The genes are TRBV5-1 and TRBJ1-4; a possible D gene is TRBD1 (6 bases). Germline loops: CDR1 SGHRS, CDR2 YFSETQ. The CDR3 consists of 15 residues. Deletions cut 2 bases from V and 7 bases from J, with 15 bases between. This chain's CDR3 is CASSFNQGLSEKLFF. CDR3 bases: TGCGCCAGCAGCTTCAATCAGGGGCTTAGTGAAAAACTGTTTTTT.

This chain uses TRBV19 with TRBJ1-4; 10 bases map to TRBD1. With V trimmed by 3 bases and J by 5 bases, 0 bases remained unmatched. CDR3 size: 14 residues. Germline loops: CDR1 LNHDA, CDR2 SQIVND (reference sequence). CDR3 sequence (DNA): TGTGCCAGTAGTATGGGACAGGGGAATGAAAAACTGTTTTTT. Its protein product is CASSMGQGNEKLFF.

The chain couples TRBV2 to TRBJ1-4; the D is unclear. Deletions cut 4 bases from V and 5 bases from J, with 11 bases between. The CDR3 has 14 amino acids. CDR1 is SNHLY and CDR2 is FYNNEI in the germline V gene. For the CDR3, the DNA is TGTGCCAGCAGTGGAGGAGGCAAGAATGAAAAACTGTTTTTT. Its protein is CASSGGGKNEKLFF.

The chain couples TRBV2 to TRBJ2-5; weak D call: TRBD2 (7 bases). Trimming took 3 bases from V and 2 from J, leaving 16 bases between them. The CDR3 sequence is 16 residues long. Per the germline V gene, CDR1 is SNHLY and CDR2 is FYNNEI. This chain's CDR3 is CASSDDRRGPQETQYF. The CDR3 DNA sequence: TGTGCCAGCAGTGACGATCGGCGGGGGCCACAAGAGACCCAGTACTTC.

This clone came up once. This chain joins TRBV7-6 and TRBJ2-1; TRBD1 aligns across 7 bases. Germline V gene data show CDR1 as SGHVS and CDR2 as FNYEAQ. J gave up 4 bases and V 2 bases, and 5 bases lay outside the gene matches. The CDR3 has 15 amino acids. The CDR3 nucleotides read TGTGCCAGCAGCTTATCGACAGGGTGGTACAATGAGCAGTTCTTC. Translation gives CASSLSTGWYNEQFF.

The V and J genes are TRBV30 and TRBJ1-3, with a weak D call TRBD1 (5 bases). V shed 0 bases and J shed 4 bases, with 10 bases lying between them. The germline CDR1 and CDR2 sequences are GTSNPN and SVGIG (reference sequence). This CDR3 has 14 amino acids. CDR3 in amino acids: CAWSVSRVGNTIYF. CDR3 nucleotide sequence: TGTGCCTGGAGTGTATCCAGGGTCGGAAACACCATATATTTT.

V usage is TRBV27 and J usage is TRBJ1-1; D might be TRBD1 (5 bases). The V end was cut by 1 base, the J end by 3 bases, with 21 bases between. Germline CDR1 and CDR2: MNHEY and SMNVEV (reference sequence). The CDR3 runs 18 residues. The CDR3 nucleotides are TGTGCCAGCAGTTTATACCCCCTAGGGCAGGGCGGATACACTGAAGCTTTCTTT. Its protein is CASSLYPLGQGGYTEAFF.

This sequence joins TRBV5-6 and TRBJ1-5, with 9 bases matching TRBD1. The CDR3 is made up of 15 amino acids. Trimming cost V 2 bases and J 7 bases; bases outside gene matches: 7. Germline CDR1 and CDR2: SGHDT and YYEEEE. The DNA of the CDR3 is TGTGCCAGCAGCTTCGGGACAGGGCTTCGACAGCCCCAGCATTTT. Its translation: CASSFGTGLRQPQHF.

This chain uses TRBV30 with TRBJ2-1; D not certain. Germline lookup yields CDR1 GTSNPN and CDR2 SVGIG (reference sequence). Between the trimmed V and J ends, which lost 0 bases and 0 bases, there was a span of 9 bases. The CDR3 sequence is 15 residues long. CDR3 DNA sequence: TGTGCCTGGAGTGTTATTGGCAGCTCCTACAATGAGCAGTTCTTC. Translated, it gives CAWSVIGSSYNEQFF. The whole variable domain, remainder taken from reference TRBV30 and TRBJ2-1, is SQTIHQWPATLVQPVGSPLSLECTVEGTSNPNLYWYRQAAGRGLQLLFYSVGIGQISSEVPQNLSASRPQDRQFILSSKKLLLSDSGFYLCAWSVIGSSYNEQFFGPGTRLTVL.

V is TRBV10-1 and J is TRBJ1-5; 7 nucleotides line up with TRBD1. This CDR3 spans 17 amino acids. V was pared by 6 bases and J by 0 bases, with 11 bases of the junction left unmatched. CDR1 WNHNN and CDR2 SYGVQD come from the germline V gene (reference sequence). The CDR3 DNA follows: TGCGCCAGCAGGTTGGGGACAGCGCAACATAGCAATCAGCCCCAGCATTTT. Translating gives CASRLGTAQHSNQPQHF.

The chain couples TRBV5-4 to TRBJ1-1; D ambiguous. In germline, CDR1 is SGHNT, CDR2 YYREEE (reference sequence). This CDR3 is built from 12 residues. Trimming cost V 0 bases and J 7 bases, with 7 bases left between them. CDR3 coding DNA: TGTGCCAGCAGCTTGGGTGACAATGAAGCTTTCTTT. Protein product: CASSLGDNEAFF.

The chain recombines TRBV30 with TRBJ1-1; 8 bases line up with TRBD1. The germline CDR1 and CDR2 sequences are GTSNPN and SVGIG (reference sequence). There are 12 residues in the CDR3. Trimming cost V 2 bases and J 6 bases; bases outside gene matches: 2. CDR3 in amino acids: CAWSSDRAEAFF. CDR3 nucleotides: TGTGCCTGGAGTTCGGACAGGGCTGAAGCTTTCTTT.

The J gene is TRBJ2-2, the V gene TRBV11-3; 8 bases align to TRBD1. This CDR3 contains 19 residues. The J segment lost 1 base and the V segment lost 1 base, leaving 11 bases of the junction unmatched. Germline V lookup: CDR1 SGHNT, CDR2 YENEEA. CDR3 in amino acids: CASSLGPSRTGRNTGELFF. The DNA of the CDR3 is TGTGCCAGCAGCTTAGGCCCCTCACGGACAGGGAGGAACACCGGGGAGCTGTTTTTT.

Worth noting for this clone: At one boundary the junction diverges from the germline segment, which might be a read error. The rearrangement joins TRBV7-7 to TRBJ2-1, with TRBD2 matching 12 bases. Germline loops: CDR1 SSHAT, CDR2 FNYEAQ (reference sequence). The CDR3 totals 16 residues. In nucleotides, the CDR3 is TGTGCTAGCAGCCCAAAGCCGGGACTAGCGGGTAATGAGCAGTTCTTC. This sequence encodes CASSPKPGLAGNEQFF.

The gene calls are TRBV11-2 and TRBJ2-7, with D perhaps TRBD2 (5 bases). This CDR3 is 14 amino acids long. Germline V lookup: CDR1 SGHAT, CDR2 FQNNGV. The V end lost 4 bases, the J end lost 5 bases, and 15 bases lay between the germline ends. The CDR3 region is CASSSLVVRDEQYF. The CDR3 DNA reads TGTGCCAGCAGCTCTTTAGTAGTGCGGGACGAGCAGTACTTC.

This chain joins TRBV5-1 and TRBJ1-2; D is unresolved. This CDR3 has 15 residues. Trimming left V 2 bases short and J 6 bases short, with 17 bases between. In germline, CDR1 is SGHRS, CDR2 YFSETQ. The CDR3 nucleotides are TGCGCCAGCAGCTTCGATCCGACTCCGGTAGATGGCTACACCTTC. The encoded protein is CASSFDPTPVDGYTF.

This chain connects TRBV4-2 to TRBJ1-2; TRBD1 aligns across 9 bases. The germline V gene has CDR1 LGHNA and CDR2 YNFKEQ. The ends lost 2 bases at V and 2 bases at J; junction bases unmatched: 6. The CDR3 has 16 amino acids. The CDR3: CASSQSGTGSNYGYTF. CDR3 nucleotide sequence: TGTGCCAGCAGCCAATCCGGGACAGGGTCGAACTATGGCTACACCTTC.

This clone occurred once. The germline gene is not matched at one end of the junction; a read error may be the cause. The rearrangement joins TRBV2 to TRBJ1-2; no clear D. Germline loops: CDR1 SNHLY, CDR2 FYNNEI. The CDR3 runs 10 residues. CDR3 region: CASSEGAIDF. CDR3 DNA: TGTGCCAGCAGTGAAGGGGCGATTGACTTC.

This clone has just a few counts. The chain uses TRBV2 and TRBJ1-4; 9 bases map to TRBD1. V lost 5 bases to trimming and J lost 8 bases; unmatched junction nucleotides: 6. The V gene's germline CDR1 is SNHLY and CDR2 FYNNEI. CDR3 length equals 14 residues. The CDR3 DNA reads TGTGCCAGCAGTCCACAGGGGGCAGGGGAAAAACTGTTTTTT. Its translation is CASSPQGAGEKLFF. Filled out from reference TRBV2 and TRBJ1-4, the complete variable domain reads EPEVTQTPSHQVTQMGQEVILRCVPISNHLYFYWYRQILGQKVEFLVSFYNNEISEKSEIFDDQFSVERPDGSNFTLKIRSTKLEDSAMYFCASSPQGAGEKLFFGSGTQLSVL.

The chain has TRBV5-1 and TRBJ1-4, with 9 nucleotides matching TRBD1. The junction had 1 base not matched to a gene; V was cut back by 0 bases and J by 7 bases. This CDR3 spans 14 amino acids. CDR1 SGHRS and CDR2 YFSETQ come from the germline V gene. The CDR3 is CASSLDRGPEKLFF. The CDR3 nucleotides are TGCGCCAGCAGCTTGGACAGGGGGCCTGAAAAACTGTTTTTT.

This clone was recorded once. The rearrangement joins TRBV30 to TRBJ1-2; D remains ambiguous. The germline V gene encodes CDR1 GTSNPN and CDR2 SVGIG (reference sequence). The CDR3 consists of 11 residues. Trimming took 2 bases from V and 6 from J, leaving 7 bases between them. The CDR3 protein is CAWSLAHGYTF. CDR3 nucleotide sequence: TGTGCCTGGAGTTTGGCCCATGGCTACACCTTC.

This chain connects TRBV7-2 to TRBJ1-2; unclear D gene. The V gene's germline CDR1 is SGHTA and CDR2 FQGNSA. The V gene lost 5 bases and the J gene lost 0 bases, with 13 bases spanning the gap. The CDR3 sequence is 15 residues long. The CDR3 DNA reads TGTGCCAGCAGCCCGGATTCCGGAGCTAACTATGGCTACACCTTC. Protein sequence: CASSPDSGANYGYTF.

The J gene is TRBJ1-1, the V gene TRBV2; D gene ambiguous. Trimming stripped 7 bases from V and 3 bases from J, with 12 bases between. Germline assignment: CDR1 SNHLY and CDR2 FYNNEI. This CDR3 is 13 amino acids long. The CDR3 reads CASTDSPYTEAFF. The CDR3 DNA follows: TGTGCCAGCACCGACTCCCCCTACACTGAAGCTTTCTTT.

This rearrangement joins TRBV5-1 to TRBJ2-3, with 9 bases fitting TRBD1. The V and J ends lost 1 base and 5 bases, in that order; junction bases with no gene match: 5. The CDR3 loop spans 15 amino acids. CDR1 SGHRS and CDR2 YFSETQ come from the germline V gene. In DNA, the CDR3 is TGCGCCAGCAGCTTGTCTACAGGGGGCAAAGATACGCAGTATTTT. Protein: CASSLSTGGKDTQYF.